Listed here are 20 T cell receptor beta chains from one sample, sequenced in a study of blood T cells in healthy people across ages. Then a second PCR, running about 6 to 11 cycles, was carried out with a sample-barcoded 5' primer and a J-beta primer mix. TCRdb re-derived calls from the 5' RACE reads in MiXCR, one entry per CDR3 protein. The repertoire has roughly 930,000 distinct CDR3 sequences, approximately 49% of them found once; the top ten carry roughly 12%. Sequenced input: blood. The receptor source for this set is a man aged 25-45 years in good health.

This clonotype appeared many times. CDR3 amino acids: CSARDQTRQGVSGANVLTF. CDR3 DNA sequence: TGCAGTGCTAGAGATCAGACGAGACAGGGGGTGTCTGGGGCCAACGTCCTGACTTTC. This chain uses TRBV20-1 with TRBJ2-6; TRBD1 matches at 9 bases. The CDR3 sequence is 19 residues long. CDR1 DFQATT and CDR2 SNEGSKA come from the germline V gene (reference sequence). V gave up 0 bases and J gave up 1 base; unmatched junction bases: 10.

The V call is TRBV20-1, the J call TRBJ2-1; D not resolved. Trimming removed 3 bases at V and 0 bases at J, with 6 bases between. The CDR3 spans 13 residues. Looked up from germline, CDR1 is DFQATT and CDR2 is SNEGSKA (reference sequence). The CDR3 loop is CSASPSSYNEQFF. CDR3 nucleotides: TGCAGTGCTAGCCCCAGCTCCTACAATGAGCAGTTCTTC.

This chain links TRBV30 with TRBJ1-5; D ambiguous. CDR3 size: 13 residues. The V end was cut by 2 bases, the J end by 3 bases, with 8 bases between. The V gene's germline CDR1 is GTSNPN and CDR2 SVGIG (reference sequence). CDR3 nucleotides: TGTGCCTGGAGTACCGGATCCAATCAGCCCCAGCATTTT. Protein product: CAWSTGSNQPQHF.

The chain carries TRBV12-3 or TRBV12-4 and TRBJ1-3; TRBD1 matches 10 bases. J was trimmed by 4 bases and V by 3 bases; bases with no gene match: 6. This CDR3 is built from 16 residues. For the CDR3, the DNA is TGTGCCAGCAGTTTCTTGGGGACAGGGGCCGGAAACACCATATATTTT. It encodes CASSFLGTGAGNTIYF.

The chain carries TRBV7-9 and TRBJ2-2; D might be TRBD1 (6 bases). This CDR3 spans 17 amino acids. Trimming took off 2 bases at V and 2 bases at J, with 15 bases between the two ends. Germline CDR1 SEHNR, CDR2 FQNEAQ (reference sequence). CDR3 residues: CASSLWGHRENTGELFF. As DNA, the CDR3 is TGTGCCAGCAGCTTATGGGGGCACAGGGAAAACACCGGGGAGCTGTTTTTT.

This clonotype appeared a few times. The chain is built from TRBV12-3 or TRBV12-4 and TRBJ2-4; D may be TRBD2 (6 bases). TRBJ2-7 explains the end of the DNA better; the J call may be wrong. This CDR3 has 12 amino acids. The CDR3 DNA follows: TGTGCCAGCAACGCTGGGGGGTGCGAGCAGTACTTC. Translated, it gives CASNAGGCEQYF.

The chain employs TRBV12-3 or TRBV12-4 and TRBJ2-3; D may match TRBD1 or TRBD2 (5 bases each). The CDR3 covers 15 residues. V was trimmed by 2 bases and J by 4 bases, leaving 13 bases between them. As DNA, the CDR3 is TGTGCCAGCAGTTTATACGGGGCTAGCTCAGATACGCAGTATTTT. It codes for CASSLYGASSDTQYF.

This clonotype was detected a few times. This chain connects TRBV7-9 to TRBJ2-7; no reliable D call. Germline values: CDR1 SEHNR, CDR2 FQNEAQ (reference sequence). CDR3 length: 15 amino acids. V shed 4 bases and J shed 3 bases, with 16 bases lying between them. CDR3 sequence (DNA): TGTGCCAGCAGCTCACACGAAGGACGAATCTACGAGCAGTACTTC. Residues: CASSSHEGRIYEQYF.

The table lists this clonotype with many counts. A much larger clone is a single base away; this may be a read error. V gene TRBV27 combines with J gene TRBJ1-2; 7 bases are a match to TRBD1. The V and J ends lost 5 bases and 5 bases, in that order; junction bases with no gene match: 8. CDR1 and CDR2 (germline): MNHEY, SMNVEV (reference sequence). The CDR3 covers 14 residues. CDR3 in amino acids: CASSASTGWYGYTF. The DNA for the CDR3 is TGTGCCAGCAGTGCGTCGACAGGGTGGTATGGCTACACCTTC.

The J gene is TRBJ2-3, the V gene TRBV12-3 or TRBV12-4; the D gene is possibly TRBD1 (5 bases). This CDR3 is 17 amino acids long. Trimming stripped 3 bases from V and 4 bases from J, with 20 bases between. The CDR3 sequence: CASSFAGLVAVADTQYF. CDR3 bases: TGTGCCAGCAGTTTCGCAGGGCTCGTGGCCGTTGCAGATACGCAGTATTTT.

For the CDR3, the DNA is TGTGCCAGCAGTTTAGAGGAATACAATGAGCAGTTCTTC. Translation gives CASSLEEYNEQFF. V and J are TRBV12-3 or TRBV12-4 and TRBJ2-1; unclear D gene. V lost 1 base to trimming and J lost 4 bases, with 5 bases between them. The CDR3 totals 13 residues.

J is TRBJ1-1 and V is TRBV6-2 or TRBV6-3, with a possible D match to TRBD1 (6 bases). The CDR3 runs 14 residues. Trimming removed 5 bases from V and 1 base from J, with 11 bases in between. Looked up from germline, CDR1 is MNHEY and CDR2 is SVGEGT. For the CDR3, the DNA is TGTGCCAGCAGTGGCAACAGGGAGAACACTGAAGCTTTCTTT. It codes for CASSGNRENTEAFF.

This clonotype appeared a few times. The V and J genes are TRBV5-1 and TRBJ2-3; 11 positions agree with TRBD2. This CDR3 is 15 amino acids long. Germline-derived CDR1 and CDR2 are SGHRS and YFSETQ. The trim removed 4 bases at V and 3 bases at J, leaving 4 bases unmatched. CDR3 loop: CASSAVAGGTDTQYF. As DNA, the CDR3 is TGCGCCAGCAGCGCCGTAGCGGGGGGGACAGATACGCAGTATTTT. Drawing the rest from reference TRBV5-1 and TRBJ2-3, the complete variable domain is KAGVTQTPRYLIKTRGQQVTLSCSPISGHRSVSWYQQTPGQGLQFLFEYFSETQRNKGNFPGRFSGRQFSNSRSEMNVSTLELGDSALYLCASSAVAGGTDTQYFGPGTRLTVL.

V is TRBV4-1 and J is TRBJ2-3, with D hard to call. CDR3 length: 17 amino acids. Looked up from germline, CDR1 is MGHRA and CDR2 is YSYEKL. The V and J ends lost 1 base and 1 base respectively, with 15 bases between them. CDR3 region: CASSQVIECIGTDTQYF. DNA for the CDR3: TGCGCCAGCAGCCAAGTGATCGAGTGTATAGGCACAGATACGCAGTATTTT.

The chain recombines TRBV4-1 with TRBJ1-4, with D possibly matching TRBD1 (6 bases). Trimming removed 0 bases from V and 7 bases from J, with 15 bases in between. Germline loops: CDR1 MGHRA, CDR2 YSYEKL. This CDR3 has 16 residues. The CDR3 protein is CASSQDLVGGSEKLFF. CDR3 coding DNA: TGCGCCAGCAGCCAAGATCTCGTAGGGGGAAGTGAAAAACTGTTTTTT.

The gene calls are TRBV25-1 and TRBJ2-3; D not resolved. V shed 4 bases and J shed 2 bases, with 10 bases lying between them. Per germline, CDR1 MGHDK and CDR2 SYGVNS. The CDR3 is 14 residues long. This CDR3 reads CASSGAITTDTQYF. CDR3 bases: TGTGCCAGCAGTGGTGCGATTACCACAGATACGCAGTATTTT. Drawing the rest from reference TRBV25-1 and TRBJ2-3, the complete variable domain is EADIYQTPRYLVIGTGKKITLECSQTMGHDKMYWYQQDPGMELHLIHYSYGVNSTEKGDLSSESTVSRIRTEHFPLTLESARPSHTSQYLCASSGAITTDTQYFGPGTRLTVL.

This clonotype appeared a few times. The J gene is TRBJ2-1, the V gene TRBV10-3, with 12 bases fitting TRBD1. Trimming cost V 4 bases and J 2 bases; bases outside gene matches: 3. Germline CDR1 reads ENHRY; CDR2 reads SYGVKD. This CDR3 region has 16 residues. The CDR3 reads CAISGGQGAPYNEQFF. CDR3 DNA: TGTGCCATCAGTGGGGGACAGGGGGCCCCCTACAATGAGCAGTTCTTC.

The rearrangement joins TRBV6-5 to TRBJ2-2; 14 bases map to TRBD2. Germline V gives CDR1 MNHEY, CDR2 SVGAGI. Unmatched junction bases numbered 6, after V lost 6 bases and J lost 6 bases. The CDR3 spans 16 residues. The CDR3: CASRGTSGSFPGELFF. In DNA form, the CDR3 reads TGTGCCAGCAGGGGGACTAGCGGGAGTTTTCCCGGGGAGCTGTTTTTT.

This clonotype turned up a few times. The chain couples TRBV7-9 to TRBJ2-2; D is unresolved. Trimming removed 2 bases from V and 1 base from J, with 11 bases in between. This CDR3 has 16 amino acids. Per germline, CDR1 SEHNR and CDR2 FQNEAQ (reference sequence). The CDR3, as DNA: TGTGCCAGCAGCTTAACTCCAGGACGGAACACCGGGGAGCTGTTTTTT. This gives the protein CASSLTPGRNTGELFF. The complete variable domain, with remaining parts taken from reference TRBV7-9 and TRBJ2-2, reads DTGVSQNPRHKITKRGQNVTFRCDPISEHNRLYWYRQTLGQGPEFLTYFQNEAQLEKSRLLSDRFSAERPKGSFSTLEIQRTEQGDSAMYLCASSLTPGRNTGELFFGEGSRLTVL.

V is TRBV5-1 and J is TRBJ2-3; 10 nucleotides match TRBD2. The CDR3 is 16 residues long. In germline, CDR1 is SGHRS, CDR2 YFSETQ. V was clipped by 4 bases and J by 6 bases; unmatched bases: 11. CDR3 sequence (DNA): TGCGCCAGCAGCCTGGGGGCGGGACTAGCGCTCGATACGCAGTATTTT. It is translated as CASSLGAGLALDTQYF.